These 6 T cell receptor beta chains were all obtained from the same sample, sequenced in a study of blood T cell repertoires in COVID-19. Clones were sequenced by immunoSEQ multiplex PCR, and TCRdb holds only the in-frame ones, with some missing. Altogether roughly 230,000 clones are present, approximately 85% being singletons, with the ten largest covering more than 6.5%. The source material was PBMCs or T cells enriched from blood (not recorded which). The receptor source for this set is a woman aged 45-65 years who had been exposed to COVID-19.

The chain is built from TRBV28 and TRBJ1-4; 8 nucleotides match TRBD1. From germline, CDR1 is MDHEN and CDR2 SYDVKM. CDR3 size: 14 residues. J was trimmed by 8 bases and V by 3 bases; bases with no gene match: 5. The CDR3 here is CASSFDRGGEKLFF. The CDR3 nucleotides are TGTGCCAGCAGTTTCGACAGGGGAGGAGAAAAACTGTTTTTT.

The J gene is TRBJ1-5, the V gene TRBV7-2; D not resolved. The germline V and J ends were trimmed by 4 bases and 7 bases, with 17 bases remaining between them. The CDR3 covers 15 residues. Germline lookup yields CDR1 SGHTA and CDR2 FQGNSA. CDR3 sequence reads: CASSSLGGLEQPQHF. CDR3 sequence (DNA): TGTGCCAGCAGCTCGCTAGGAGGGTTGGAGCAGCCCCAGCATTTT.

The chain recombines TRBV24-1 with TRBJ2-1; a weak D match, TRBD2 (6 bases). Germline assignment: CDR1 KGHDR and CDR2 SFDVKD. The CDR3 loop spans 11 amino acids. Trimming removed 8 bases from V and 10 bases from J, with 11 bases in between. CDR3 sequence (DNA): TGTGCCACCAAACGGGGGAAAGAGCAGTTCTTC. Its translation: CATKRGKEQFF.

The rearrangement links TRBV3-1 (or the pseudogene TRBV3-2) to TRBJ1-3; TRBD1 matches at 8 bases. With 0 bases clipped from V and 4 bases from J, the junction kept 5 bases outside the gene matches. CDR1 is LGHDT, CDR2 YNNKEL, per germline (reference sequence). The CDR3 loop spans 16 amino acids. The CDR3 DNA is TGTGCCAGCAGCCAAGACCCCGGGACAGGCGGAAACACCATATATTTT. Its protein product is CASSQDPGTGGNTIYF.

This clone was detected only a few times. The genes are TRBV29-1 and TRBJ1-1; a weak D match, TRBD1 (6 bases). V dropped 6 bases and J dropped 4 bases, with 21 bases sitting between them. Germline V gives CDR1 SQVTM, CDR2 ANQGSEA. There are 15 residues in the CDR3. CDR3: CSVAPGRGGGTEAFF. CDR3 nucleotides: TGCAGCGTCGCACCCGGAAGGGGAGGGGGCACTGAAGCTTTCTTT.

J is TRBJ2-1 and V is TRBV7-2; TRBD1 is a possible D gene (6 bases). Germline V gene data show CDR1 as SGHTA and CDR2 as FQGNSA. The CDR3 has 14 amino acids. The V gene lost 1 base and the J gene lost 6 bases, with 10 bases spanning the gap. The chain's CDR3 is CASSLVDSRNEQFF. Here the CDR3 DNA reads TGTGCCAGCAGCTTAGTGGACAGTCGCAATGAGCAGTTCTTC.